This T cell receptor beta chain was captured by sequencing in a study of neurological immune-mediated disorders. Study observations and caveats: CDR3 amino acid sequences of expanded clones were not shared across subjects, a result suggesting private repertoires in all groups.

The method for making cDNA was 5'RACE, and it used 10-nucleotide random UMIs. Every sequencing run gave over 180 million TCR-beta sequences, taken from 15-18 subjects. Via MiXCR, TCRdb re-called the 5' RACE reads, giving one row per CDR3 protein. This sample has around 46,000 distinct CDR3 sequences, with about 2% found just once. A note on this clonotype: As yet, its antigen is unknown.

The CDR3 spans 15 residues. Per the germline V gene, CDR1 is SGHRS and CDR2 is YFSETQ. J lost 1 base, V lost 4 bases, and 5 bases had no gene match. This clonotype was obtained from a middle-aged woman with multiple sclerosis. The specimen was PBMCs. V is TRBV5-1 and J is TRBJ1-1; TRBD1 matches at 9 bases. CDR3 protein: CASSAAGQGNTEAFF. CDR3 in DNA: TGCGCCAGCAGCGCCGCGGGACAGGGGAACACTGAAGCTTTCTTT.